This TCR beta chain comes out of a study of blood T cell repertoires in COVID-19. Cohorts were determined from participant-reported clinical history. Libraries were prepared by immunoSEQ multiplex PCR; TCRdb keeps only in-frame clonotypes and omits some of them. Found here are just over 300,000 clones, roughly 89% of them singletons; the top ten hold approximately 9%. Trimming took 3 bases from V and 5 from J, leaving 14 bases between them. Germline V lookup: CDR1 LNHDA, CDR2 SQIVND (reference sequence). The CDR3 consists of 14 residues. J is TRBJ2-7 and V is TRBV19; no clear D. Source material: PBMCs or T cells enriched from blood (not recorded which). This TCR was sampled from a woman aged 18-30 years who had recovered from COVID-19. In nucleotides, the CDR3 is TGTGCCAGTAGTATCCTCCATTCGGTTGACGAGCAGTACTTC. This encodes CASSILHSVDEQYF.